Listed below are T cell receptor beta chains from one sample, sequenced in a study of blood T cell repertoires in COVID-19. The data were produced by immunoSEQ multiplex PCR, yet TCRdb's version contains in-frame clones alone and is incomplete. The sample consists of 250,000 to 300,000 clones, approximately 83% of them appearing once. The sample comprised peripheral blood. Receptor source: a woman in her 70s with acute or convalescent COVID-19. CDR3s leave out the opening cysteine and the closing phenylalanine or tryptophan.

CDR3 length: 13; V gene: TRBV2; CDR3 protein: ASSVGQGGNQPQH
CDR3 length: 13; V gene: TRBV7-2; CDR3 protein: ASSSASSGANVLT
CDR3 length: 15; V gene: TRBV29-1; CDR3 protein: SAGGGRNPSSYNEQF
CDR3 length: 13; V gene: TRBV19; CDR3 protein: ASSIVGGSNQPQH
CDR3 length: 12; V gene: TRBV3-1/TRBV3-2; CDR3 protein: ASSLKGGSAELF
CDR3 length: 14; V gene: TRBV30; CDR3 protein: AWSVGLSGQGAGYT
CDR3 length: 13; V gene: TRBV5-6; CDR3 protein: ASSTLGGGTGELF
CDR3 length: 14; V gene: TRBV5-6; CDR3 protein: ASSFKGEGYNSPLH
CDR3 length: 14; V gene: TRBV3-1/TRBV3-2; CDR3 protein: ASSPFSRGGRETQY
CDR3 length: 12; V gene: TRBV6-5; CDR3 protein: ASSRTAGKNIQY
CDR3 length: 11; V gene: TRBV20-1; CDR3 protein: SASSGANQPQH
CDR3 length: 15; V gene: TRBV7-9; CDR3 protein: ASSPGTPLKDNSPLH
CDR3 length: 14; V gene: TRBV4-1; CDR3 protein: ASSQVLAGITDTQY
CDR3 length: 13; V gene: TRBV4-1; CDR3 protein: ASSQGQGLNYGYT
CDR3 length: 14; V gene: TRBV10-2; CDR3 protein: ATLLAGGIRTGELF
CDR3 length: 10; V gene: TRBV5-6; CDR3 protein: ASSSGQGGYT
CDR3 length: 13; V gene: TRBV5-4; CDR3 protein: ASSLGGATNEKLF
CDR3 length: 11; V gene: TRBV28; CDR3 protein: ASSQLGGTEAF
CDR3 length: 13; V gene: TRBV3-1/TRBV3-2; CDR3 protein: ASSQAPAEPYEQY
CDR3 length: 12; V gene: TRBV5-1; CDR3 protein: ASSLTVYNYGYT
CDR3 length: 13; V gene: TRBV2; CDR3 protein: ASSFGTERNYGYT
CDR3 length: 13; V gene: TRBV19; CDR3 protein: ASNGFGGIGNTIY